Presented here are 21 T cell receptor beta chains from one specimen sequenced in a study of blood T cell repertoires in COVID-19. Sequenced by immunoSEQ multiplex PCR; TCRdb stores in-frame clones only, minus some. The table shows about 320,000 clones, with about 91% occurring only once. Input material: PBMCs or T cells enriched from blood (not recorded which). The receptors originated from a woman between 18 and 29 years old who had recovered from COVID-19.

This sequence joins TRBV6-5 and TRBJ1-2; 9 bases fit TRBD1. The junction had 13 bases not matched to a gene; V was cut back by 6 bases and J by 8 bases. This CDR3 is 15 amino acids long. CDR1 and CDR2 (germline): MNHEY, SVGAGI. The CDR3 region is CASRPNPGQGGGYTF. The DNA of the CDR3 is TGTGCCAGCAGACCCAATCCGGGACAGGGAGGAGGCTACACCTTC.

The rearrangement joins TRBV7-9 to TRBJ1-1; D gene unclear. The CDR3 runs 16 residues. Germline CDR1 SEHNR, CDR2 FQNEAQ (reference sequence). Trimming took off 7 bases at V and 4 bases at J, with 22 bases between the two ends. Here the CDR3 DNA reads TGTGCCAGCAAGCTTAGAGCGGGTGAGGACGGCACTGAAGCTTTCTTT. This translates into CASKLRAGEDGTEAFF.

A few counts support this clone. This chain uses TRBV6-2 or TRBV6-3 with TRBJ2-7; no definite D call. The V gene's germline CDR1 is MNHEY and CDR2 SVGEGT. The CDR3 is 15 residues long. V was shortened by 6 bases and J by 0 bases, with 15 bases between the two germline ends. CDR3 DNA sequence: TGTGCCAGCAGCACGGCGGCGGCAGACTCCTACGAGCAGTACTTC. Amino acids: CASSTAAADSYEQYF.

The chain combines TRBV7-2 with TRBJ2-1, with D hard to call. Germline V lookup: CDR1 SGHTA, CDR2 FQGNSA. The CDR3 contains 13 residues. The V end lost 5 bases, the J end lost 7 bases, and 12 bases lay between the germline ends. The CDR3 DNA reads TGTGCCAGCAGCCCAGATGGGCGAAATGAGCAGTTCTTC. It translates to CASSPDGRNEQFF.

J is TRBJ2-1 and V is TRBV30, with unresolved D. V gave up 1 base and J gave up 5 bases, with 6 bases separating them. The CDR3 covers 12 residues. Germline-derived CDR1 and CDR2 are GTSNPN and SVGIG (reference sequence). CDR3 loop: CAWSGLDNEQFF. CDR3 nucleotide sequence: TGTGCCTGGAGTGGCCTAGACAATGAGCAGTTCTTC.

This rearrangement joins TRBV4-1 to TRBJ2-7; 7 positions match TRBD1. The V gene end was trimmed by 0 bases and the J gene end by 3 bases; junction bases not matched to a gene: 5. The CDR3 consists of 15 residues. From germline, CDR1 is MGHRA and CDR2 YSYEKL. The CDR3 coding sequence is TGCGCCAGCAGCCAAGATTCCAGGGGGTACTACGAGCAGTACTTC. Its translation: CASSQDSRGYYEQYF.

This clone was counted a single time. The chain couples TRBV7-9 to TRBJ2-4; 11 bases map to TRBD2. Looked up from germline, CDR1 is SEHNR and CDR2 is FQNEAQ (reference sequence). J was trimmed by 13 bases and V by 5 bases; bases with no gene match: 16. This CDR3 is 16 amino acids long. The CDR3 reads CASSQLTSGGLEEQYF. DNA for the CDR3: TGTGCCAGCAGCCAACTAACTAGCGGGGGCTTGGAGGAGCAGTACTTC.

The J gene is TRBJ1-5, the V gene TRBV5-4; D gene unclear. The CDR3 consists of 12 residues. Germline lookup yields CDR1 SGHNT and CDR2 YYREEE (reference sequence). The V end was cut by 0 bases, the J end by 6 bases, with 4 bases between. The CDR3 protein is CASSLDSQPQHF. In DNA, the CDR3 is TGTGCCAGCAGCTTGGATAGTCAGCCCCAGCATTTT.

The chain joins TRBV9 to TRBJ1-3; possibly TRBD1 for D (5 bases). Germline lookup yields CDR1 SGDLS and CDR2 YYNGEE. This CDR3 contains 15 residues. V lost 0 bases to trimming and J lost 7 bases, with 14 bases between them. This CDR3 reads CASSVAGQGSNTIYF. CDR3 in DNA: TGTGCCAGCAGCGTAGCTGGGCAGGGTTCGAACACCATATATTTT.

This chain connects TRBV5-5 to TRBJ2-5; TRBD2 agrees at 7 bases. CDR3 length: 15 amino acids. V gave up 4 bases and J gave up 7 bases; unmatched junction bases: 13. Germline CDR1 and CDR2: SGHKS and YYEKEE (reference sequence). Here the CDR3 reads CASSMVGTKSSTQYF. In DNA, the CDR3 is TGTGCCAGCAGCATGGTGGGGACTAAGAGTTCGACCCAGTACTTC. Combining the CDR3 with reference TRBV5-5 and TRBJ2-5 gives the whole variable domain DAGVTQSPTHLIKTRGQQVTLRCSPISGHKSVSWYQQVLGQGPQFIFQYYEKEERGRGNFPDRFSARQFPNYSSELNVNALLLGDSALYLCASSMVGTKSSTQYFGPGTRLLVL.

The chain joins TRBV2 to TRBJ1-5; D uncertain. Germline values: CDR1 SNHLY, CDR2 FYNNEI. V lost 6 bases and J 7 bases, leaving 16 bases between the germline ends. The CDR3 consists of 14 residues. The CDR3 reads CASSANGVRQPQHF. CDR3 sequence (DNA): TGTGCCAGCAGCGCCAACGGGGTTAGGCAGCCCCAGCATTTT.

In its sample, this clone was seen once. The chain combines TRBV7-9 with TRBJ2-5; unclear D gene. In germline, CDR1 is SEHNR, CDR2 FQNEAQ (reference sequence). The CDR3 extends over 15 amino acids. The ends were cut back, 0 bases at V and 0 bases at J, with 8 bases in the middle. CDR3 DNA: TGTGCCAGCAGCTTAGCGCTCTATTACCAAGAGACCCAGTACTTC. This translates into CASSLALYYQETQYF.

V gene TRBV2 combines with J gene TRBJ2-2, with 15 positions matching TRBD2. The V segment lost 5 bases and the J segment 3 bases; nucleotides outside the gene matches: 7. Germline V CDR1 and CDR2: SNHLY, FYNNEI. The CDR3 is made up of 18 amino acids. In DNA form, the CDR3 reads TGTGCCAGCAGTCCACGGGGACTAGCGGGAGGAGACACCGGGGAGCTGTTTTTT. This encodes CASSPRGLAGGDTGELFF.

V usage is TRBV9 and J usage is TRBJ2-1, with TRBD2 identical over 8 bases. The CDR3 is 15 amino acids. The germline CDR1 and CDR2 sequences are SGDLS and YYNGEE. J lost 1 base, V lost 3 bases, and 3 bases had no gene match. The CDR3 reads CASSATSGSYNEQFF. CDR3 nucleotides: TGTGCCAGCAGCGCAACTAGCGGTTCCTACAATGAGCAGTTCTTC.

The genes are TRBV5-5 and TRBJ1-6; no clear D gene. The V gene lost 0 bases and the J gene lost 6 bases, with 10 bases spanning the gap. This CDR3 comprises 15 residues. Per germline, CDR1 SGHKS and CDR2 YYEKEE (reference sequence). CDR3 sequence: CASSLVDTLNSPLHF. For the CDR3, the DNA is TGTGCCAGCAGCTTGGTAGACACCCTTAATTCACCCCTCCACTTT.

CDR3 bases: TGCGCCAGCAGCCTAGCCCGGGGGAGGAAGGACACCTTC. This encodes CASSLARGRKDTF. This chain links TRBV4-3 with TRBJ1-2; a possible D gene is TRBD1 (5 bases). Germline CDR1 LGHNA, CDR2 YSLEER. The V and J ends lost 4 bases and 12 bases respectively, with 18 bases between them. This CDR3 has 13 amino acids.

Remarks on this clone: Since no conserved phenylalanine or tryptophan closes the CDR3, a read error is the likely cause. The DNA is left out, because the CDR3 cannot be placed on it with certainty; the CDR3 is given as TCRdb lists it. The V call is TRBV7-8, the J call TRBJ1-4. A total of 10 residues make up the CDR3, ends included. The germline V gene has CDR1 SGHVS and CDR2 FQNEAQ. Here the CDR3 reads CASSHGIFCR.

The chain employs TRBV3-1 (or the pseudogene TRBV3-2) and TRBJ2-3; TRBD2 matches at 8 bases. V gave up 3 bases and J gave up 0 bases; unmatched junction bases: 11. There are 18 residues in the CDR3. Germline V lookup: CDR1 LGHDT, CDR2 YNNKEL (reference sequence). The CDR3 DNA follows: TGTGCCAGCAGCCAGCGCAGCGGGAGTCCTGGGAGCACAGATACGCAGTATTTT. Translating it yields CASSQRSGSPGSTDTQYF.

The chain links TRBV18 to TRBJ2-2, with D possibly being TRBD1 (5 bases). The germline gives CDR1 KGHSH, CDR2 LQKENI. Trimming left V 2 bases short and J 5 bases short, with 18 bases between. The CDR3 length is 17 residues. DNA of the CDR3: TGTGCCAGCTCACCAAAATACTGGGGCTGGCGTACCGGGGAGCTGTTTTTT. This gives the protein CASSPKYWGWRTGELFF.

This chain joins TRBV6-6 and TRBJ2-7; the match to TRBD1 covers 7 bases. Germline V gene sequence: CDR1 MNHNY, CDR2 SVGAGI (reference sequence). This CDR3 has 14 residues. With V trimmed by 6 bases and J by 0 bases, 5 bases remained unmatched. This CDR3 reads CASRSQGSSYEQYF. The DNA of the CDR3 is TGTGCCAGCAGGTCACAGGGGAGCTCCTACGAGCAGTACTTC.

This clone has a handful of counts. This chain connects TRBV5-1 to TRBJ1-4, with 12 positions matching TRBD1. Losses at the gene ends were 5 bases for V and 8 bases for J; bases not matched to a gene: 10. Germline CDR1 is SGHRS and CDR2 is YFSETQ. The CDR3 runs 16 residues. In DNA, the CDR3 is TGCGCCAGCAGTCCACCAACCGGGACAGGGGGCGAAAAACTGTTTTTT. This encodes CASSPPTGTGGEKLFF.